These T cell receptor beta chains were read from a single sample in a study of shared clonotypes between healthy human individuals. TCRdb's copy holds only in-frame clones and misses some; the assay was immunoSEQ multiplex PCR. The sample gives hundreds of thousands of clones, around 78% of which show up once; more than 10% is in the top ten. What was sequenced was PBMCs. The receptor source for this set is a woman in her thirties or forties in good health. Some clones in this sample may be carry-over from other donors' samples. Both conserved end residues are part of each CDR3. The order of the fields is V gene, CDR3 protein.

>TRBV6-5
CASLNGGGTEAFF
>TRBV30
CAWSEENFQYNEQFF
>TRBV6-1
CASSEDREQPQHF
>TRBV6-5
CASRPDRERTYEQYF
>TRBV7-9
CASSLAPAYEQYF
>TRBV29-1
CSFSTTDTQYF
>TRBV7-6
CASSLDYNEQFF
>TRBV29-1
CSVIQGGQNIQYF
>TRBV11-2
CASSRDSNTEAFF
>TRBV28
CASSLGADLQETQYF
>TRBV4-1
CASSQDGRTSTDTQYF
>TRBV5-4
CASSLLVLGSGGDEQYF
>TRBV30
CAWSTGGFIYEQYF
>TRBV7-9
CASSLGLAGDPRMHEQFF
>TRBV7-2
CASSGLDRDTQYF
>TRBV9
CASSVDPAPDTQYF
>TRBV4-2
CASSTPTGVYYGYTF
>TRBV5-1
CASSPRFGANTGELFF
>TRBV27
CASSFFPGSQPQHF
>TRBV28
CASSFGGSSADTQYF
>TRBV7-8
CASSLDRVGWNTEAFF
>TRBV28
CASSFGPRTSGDTQYF
>TRBV28
CASRSLGWEQYF
>TRBV2
CASKGLGRAGEQYF
>TRBV5-1
CASSSPTSGRVYNEQFF
>TRBV27
CASSWAQGLDYNEQFF
>TRBV5-1
CASSLETPADTQYF
>TRBV6-5
CASSYSNSGPYNEQFF
>TRBV4-1
CASSGYVSAQETQYF
>TRBV2
CASSAGQGIRKPQHF
>TRBV10-1
CASNASGISSYNEQFF
>TRBV5-8
CASTLTGRNQPQHF
>TRBV2
CASSAVLGGILQKLFF
>TRBV7-9
CASSLSVGNDEQYF
>TRBV6-1
CASSVIESGGQPQHF
>TRBV30
CAWTGEEGEWETQYF
>TRBV9
CASSVDGGSGETQYF
>TRBV7-9
CASSLEEGTDTEAFF
>TRBV12-1
CASSTGGAQYF
>TRBV7-2
CASSLIGLSTDTQYF
>TRBV4-3
CASSQRDRGLGGYTF
>TRBV20-1
CSANSLGEQFF
>TRBV7-9
CASSSRETAKNIQYF
>TRBV7-2
CASSLTYTDTQYF
>TRBV10-3
CAISTTDRGSDTGELFF
>TRBV30
CAWSTGSPYEQYF
>TRBV6-1
CASSELGEQYF
>TRBV5-4
CASSWDRSTGELFF